The clone carrying this T cell receptor (beta chain) has at least ten counts. The CDR3 spans 17 residues. Germline V CDR1 and CDR2: SGHDT, YYEEEE. V was clipped by 6 bases and J by 5 bases; unmatched bases: 15. This record comes from a study of CD8 T cells in ankylosing spondylitis. TCRdb itself ran the 5' RACE reads through MiXCR, one entry per CDR3 protein. The sample carries more than 250,000 distinct CDR3 sequences, around 10% recorded once. The sample taken for sequencing was blood, either unsorted or a sorted T cell fraction (not recorded which). This TCR derives from a female donor with ankylosing spondylitis or in good health (not recorded which). The chain recombines TRBV5-6 with TRBJ2-5; 11 positions match TRBD2. CDR3 residues: CASIGTSGTGFRETQYF. CDR3 sequence (DNA): TGTGCCAGCATCGGGACTAGCGGAACCGGTTTTAGGGAGACCCAGTACTTC.